A single sample gave rise to the 29 T cell receptor beta chains below, sequenced in a study of T-cell memory formation after mild COVID-19. TCRdb reprocessed the 5' RACE reads with MiXCR, giving one entry per CDR3 protein. The sample holds tens of thousands of distinct CDR3 sequences, 16% seen once. The sample was PBMCs or a T cell subset sorted from them (not recorded which). The receptor source for this set is an adult woman who had mild COVID-19 (a few samples of this study predate the infection). Cell type and time point are not known.

This chain links TRBV5-5 with TRBJ2-3; 10 bases map to TRBD2. CDR3 length equals 16 residues. V lost 0 bases and J lost 2; bases outside the gene matches: 3. Germline values: CDR1 SGHKS, CDR2 YYEKEE (reference sequence). Written as DNA, the CDR3 is TGTGCCAGCAGCTTGGCACTAGCGGGGCTCACAGATACGCAGTATTTT. Amino acid sequence: CASSLALAGLTDTQYF.

Comment on this clonotype: The junction shows a germline mismatch at one end, possibly a read error. The chain links TRBV20-1 to TRBJ2-1, with D possibly called TRBD1 or TRBD2 (5 bases each). There are 13 residues in the CDR3. Germline CDR1 reads DFQATT; CDR2 reads SNEGSKA (reference sequence). The CDR3 here is CSAGDGDRNEQLF. Here the CDR3 DNA reads TGCAGTGCTGGGGACGGAGACCGCAATGAGCAGTTATTC.

This chain links TRBV20-1 with TRBJ2-3, with no clear D. The CDR3 runs to 15 residues. Germline V gene data show CDR1 as DFQATT and CDR2 as SNEGSKA (reference sequence). V lost 3 bases to trimming and J lost 5 bases, with 18 bases between them. The CDR3 DNA reads TGCAGTGCTAGGAAGGTTGATGGGCGGATAGATACGCAGTATTTT. Protein: CSARKVDGRIDTQYF.

This chain connects TRBV2 to TRBJ2-1, with a weak D call TRBD1 (6 bases). V shed 5 bases and J shed 12 bases, with 26 bases lying between them. This CDR3 contains 16 residues. Germline CDR1 SNHLY, CDR2 FYNNEI. Written as DNA, the CDR3 is TGTGCCAGCAGTCCCCCCATCCGGGACACCTTTTGGCGGCAGTTCTTC. It specifies CASSPPIRDTFWRQFF.

The sample holds a few counts of this clonotype. The chain uses TRBV24-1 and TRBJ2-1; no reliable D call. The CDR3 consists of 13 residues. Germline-derived CDR1 and CDR2 are KGHDR and SFDVKD. V shed 3 bases and J shed 9 bases, with 11 bases lying between them. CDR3 loop: CATSDARWGEQFF. The CDR3 coding sequence is TGTGCCACCAGTGATGCCAGATGGGGTGAGCAGTTCTTC.

In this sample, this clonotype turned up a few times. The chain links TRBV24-1 to TRBJ2-3, with D perhaps TRBD1 (5 bases). From germline, CDR1 is KGHDR and CDR2 SFDVKD. This CDR3 has 15 amino acids. V was cut by 3 bases and J by 2 bases, with 11 bases left in between. The CDR3 nucleotides read TGTGCCACCAGTGATCCCGGACAATCCACAGATACGCAGTATTTT. Its translation: CATSDPGQSTDTQYF.

This clonotype has only a few counts. V and J are TRBV5-6 and TRBJ2-5; 9 nucleotides match TRBD2. The CDR3 is made up of 15 amino acids. Trimming removed 0 bases from V and 5 bases from J; junction bases left unmatched: 5. Germline values: CDR1 SGHDT, CDR2 YYEEEE. CDR3 nucleotides: TGTGCCAGCAGCTTGGCCGCTAGCGGGATTGAGACCCAGTACTTC. Protein product: CASSLAASGIETQYF.

CDR3 in amino acids: CASSPVRDRGPLNYGYTF. The CDR3 DNA reads as TGTGCCAGCAGCCCCGTTCGGGACAGGGGGCCGTTAAACTATGGCTACACCTTC. The chain carries TRBV5-6 and TRBJ1-2, with 12 bases fitting TRBD1. CDR3 size: 18 residues. The trim removed 4 bases at V and 2 bases at J, leaving 12 bases unmatched. Germline assignment: CDR1 SGHDT and CDR2 YYEEEE.

The chain is built from TRBV29-1 and TRBJ2-1; D unresolved. Germline V gene lookup returns CDR1 SQVTM and CDR2 ANQGSEA. This CDR3 contains 14 residues. The ends were cut back, 1 base at V and 8 bases at J, with 15 bases in the middle. The CDR3 DNA reads TGCAGCGTTGAAGTAAGAACGAGAAGCGATGAGCAGTTCTTC. Its protein product is CSVEVRTRSDEQFF.

The rearrangement uses TRBV10-3 and TRBJ2-1; unclear D gene. V gave up 3 bases and J gave up 13 bases, with 13 bases separating them. The V gene's germline CDR1 is ENHRY and CDR2 SYGVKD. The CDR3 extends over 12 amino acids. The CDR3 DNA reads TGTGCCATCAGTGAAAGTGACTCCGAACAGTTCTTC. Protein: CAISESDSEQFF.

A few counts support this clonotype. V usage is TRBV20-1 and J usage is TRBJ2-2, with 8 bases aligning to TRBD2. This CDR3 spans 13 amino acids. Germline V CDR1 and CDR2: DFQATT, SNEGSKA (reference sequence). Trimming removed 4 bases from V and 7 bases from J; junction bases left unmatched: 5. CDR3 region: CSAKGREDGELFF. CDR3 coding DNA: TGCAGTGCTAAAGGGCGGGAGGACGGGGAGCTGTTTTTT.

The rearrangement links TRBV6-6 to TRBJ2-3, with TRBD1 matching 8 bases. The germline V gene has CDR1 MNHNY and CDR2 SVGAGI (reference sequence). The CDR3 consists of 16 residues. The trim removed 6 bases at V and 3 bases at J, leaving 11 bases unmatched. The CDR3 bases are TGTGCCAGCAGATGGTCATTGGACAGGGAAACAGATACGCAGTATTTT. This translates into CASRWSLDRETDTQYF.

The J gene is TRBJ1-5, the V gene TRBV16; D not certain. This CDR3 has 13 amino acids. Germline CDR1 KGHSY, CDR2 FQNENV. V lost 1 base and J 7 bases, leaving 8 bases between the germline ends. Here the CDR3 DNA reads TGTGCCAGCAGCCAATTCTTGGGACAGCCCCAGCATTTT. Translated, it gives CASSQFLGQPQHF.

This clonotype has more than one count but fewer than ten. The chain is built from TRBV3-1 and TRBJ2-7, with 8 bases identical to TRBD1. V was clipped by 2 bases and J by 0 bases; unmatched bases: 3. There are 15 residues in the CDR3. CDR1 and CDR2 (germline): LGHDT, YNNKEL (reference sequence). This CDR3 reads CASSQPGTGSYEQYF. CDR3 DNA sequence: TGTGCCAGCAGCCAACCCGGGACAGGCTCCTACGAGCAGTACTTC.

In this sample, this clonotype turned up a few times. V and J are TRBV2 and TRBJ2-5, with 8 bases matching TRBD2. The V segment lost 8 bases and the J segment 5 bases; nucleotides outside the gene matches: 1. Germline CDR1 and CDR2: SNHLY and FYNNEI. This CDR3 has 11 amino acids. The chain's CDR3 is CASGLAETQYF. Here the CDR3 DNA reads TGTGCCAGCGGACTAGCCGAGACCCAGTACTTC.

The V call is TRBV10-3, the J call TRBJ1-5; tentatively, D is TRBD1 (5 bases). Deletions cut 2 bases from V and 4 bases from J, with 9 bases between. Germline CDR1 ENHRY, CDR2 SYGVKD. This CDR3 comprises 14 residues. The CDR3 coding sequence is TGTGCCATCAGTGAGAGGGGCGAGAATCAGCCCCAGCATTTT. It codes for CAISERGENQPQHF.

The chain carries TRBV20-1 and TRBJ2-1; TRBD2 agrees at 11 bases. The ends lost 3 bases at V and 3 bases at J; junction bases unmatched: 1. This CDR3 contains 14 residues. CDR1 and CDR2 (germline): DFQATT, SNEGSKA (reference sequence). CDR3 nucleotide sequence: TGCAGTGCTAGGGGACTAGCGGTCTACAATGAGCAGTTCTTC. This encodes CSARGLAVYNEQFF.

V gene TRBV20-1 combines with J gene TRBJ2-7; TRBD2 might be the D (5 bases). Trimming took off 1 base at V and 9 bases at J, with 22 bases between the two ends. The germline CDR1 and CDR2 sequences are DFQATT and SNEGSKA (reference sequence). This CDR3 has 15 residues. The CDR3 DNA is TGCAGTGCTAGAGCGGATGTTGCGGGCGCGGACTCGCAGTACTTC. Amino acid sequence: CSARADVAGADSQYF.

In this sample, this clonotype turned up a few times. This chain uses TRBV7-2 with TRBJ2-3, with 7 bases fitting TRBD2. The junction had 10 bases not matched to a gene; V was cut back by 0 bases and J by 13 bases. Germline CDR1 is SGHTA and CDR2 is FQGNSA. The CDR3 covers 14 residues. Written as DNA, the CDR3 is TGTGCCAGCAGCTTAGCCCAGCTAGCGGTACAGGAGTATTTT. Amino acids: CASSLAQLAVQEYF.

Note on this clonotype: A single base separates this from a much larger clone, so it may be a read error. This chain joins TRBV7-9 and TRBJ2-1, with D uncertain. Germline V CDR1 and CDR2: SEHNR, FQNEAQ (reference sequence). The CDR3 length is 12 residues. Trimming took 1 base from V and 7 from J, leaving 5 bases between them. CDR3 DNA sequence: TGTGCCAGCAGCTTAGTGTGGAATGAGCAGTTCTTC. It encodes CASSLVWNEQFF.

The chain employs TRBV4-1 and TRBJ2-1; D unresolved. The CDR3 has 14 amino acids. The germline V gene encodes CDR1 MGHRA and CDR2 YSYEKL. V was cut by 6 bases and J by 7 bases, with 16 bases left in between. CDR3 region: CASSPGPLGNEQFF. Here the CDR3 DNA reads TGCGCCAGCAGTCCCGGCCCCCTAGGGAATGAGCAGTTCTTC.

This rearrangement joins TRBV5-1 to TRBJ1-4; 10 bases fit TRBD1. The trim removed 0 bases at V and 6 bases at J, leaving 8 bases unmatched. Germline CDR1 is SGHRS and CDR2 is YFSETQ. This CDR3 comprises 17 residues. The CDR3 reads CASSLAPGTGVDEKLFF. In DNA form, the CDR3 reads TGCGCCAGCAGCTTGGCCCCCGGGACAGGGGTGGATGAAAAACTGTTTTTT.

This clonotype was seen more than once but under ten times. The chain has TRBV5-1 and TRBJ1-1; possibly TRBD1 for D (5 bases). The V gene's germline CDR1 is SGHRS and CDR2 YFSETQ. V gave up 6 bases and J gave up 0 bases, with 12 bases separating them. CDR3 size: 14 residues. The chain's CDR3 is CASIPEGLNTEAFF. The DNA for the CDR3 is TGCGCCAGCATACCGGAGGGGTTGAACACTGAAGCTTTCTTT.

The chain employs TRBV27 and TRBJ1-6, with D hard to call. This CDR3 comprises 12 residues. CDR1 MNHEY and CDR2 SMNVEV come from the germline V gene (reference sequence). Trimming removed 5 bases from V and 10 bases from J, with 9 bases in between. For the CDR3, the DNA is TGTGCCAGCAGTACCTCGGAGTCACCCCTCCACTTT. Residues: CASSTSESPLHF.

This clonotype was found a few times. The rearrangement joins TRBV6-1 to TRBJ2-7; unclear D gene. Germline values: CDR1 MNHNS, CDR2 SASEGT. The V gene lost 2 bases and the J gene lost 0 bases, with 11 bases spanning the gap. This CDR3 is built from 15 residues. The CDR3 loop reads CASSERGEHSYEQYF. CDR3 in DNA: TGTGCCAGCAGTGAAAGAGGAGAACACTCCTACGAGCAGTACTTC.

This clonotype was detected a few times. V usage is TRBV12-3 or TRBV12-4 and J usage is TRBJ2-4; either TRBD1 or TRBD2 may fit D (5 bases each). Deletions cut 5 bases from V and 10 bases from J, with 15 bases between. This CDR3 is 13 amino acids long. CDR3 loop: CASSLGRIEIQYF. The CDR3 DNA sequence: TGTGCCAGCAGTCTGGGACGGATAGAAATTCAGTACTTC.

This clonotype occurred a few times. The J gene is TRBJ1-1, the V gene TRBV7-8; TRBD1 matches at 7 bases. V shed 1 base and J 1 base; nucleotides not matched to a gene: 12. Germline lookup yields CDR1 SGHVS and CDR2 FQNEAQ. The CDR3 runs to 18 residues. DNA of the CDR3: TGTGCCAGCAGCTTAGAGAGACAGGGTTTCAACGAGAACACTGAAGCTTTCTTT. It translates to CASSLERQGFNENTEAFF.

This chain uses TRBV7-9 with TRBJ2-3; TRBD2 matches at 8 bases. There are 17 residues in the CDR3. Germline loops: CDR1 SEHNR, CDR2 FQNEAQ (reference sequence). J lost 0 bases, V lost 0 bases, and 5 bases had no gene match. The CDR3 spells CASSLADGTSSTDTQYF. The DNA for the CDR3 is TGTGCCAGCAGCTTAGCAGACGGGACTAGTAGCACAGATACGCAGTATTTT.

This chain joins TRBV12-3 or TRBV12-4 and TRBJ2-7, with D maybe TRBD1 (6 bases). V was shortened by 4 bases and J by 3 bases, with 13 bases between the two germline ends. The CDR3 loop spans 14 amino acids. The CDR3: CASSSPGQFYEQYF. Here the CDR3 DNA reads TGTGCCAGCAGTTCCCCAGGACAGTTCTACGAGCAGTACTTC.